The clone carrying this T cell receptor beta chain was detected only once. TCRdb keeps only in-frame clones here, not all; method: immunoSEQ multiplex PCR. The sample consists of about 150,000 clones, roughly 90% of them appearing once. This entry is derived from a study of control samples from healthy donors and cancer patients. CDR1 and CDR2 from the germline V gene are MGHRA and YSYEKL. Trimming took 0 bases from V and 3 from J; bases not matched to a gene: 4. This CDR3 is built from 15 residues. The rearrangement joins TRBV4-1 to TRBJ1-1; the match to TRBD1 covers 7 bases. This TCR was sampled from a woman younger than 45 in good health. Sequencing was carried out using blood. CDR3 amino acids: CASSQDLDRDTEAFF. The CDR3 region has the DNA TGCGCCAGCAGCCAAGACTTAGACAGGGACACTGAAGCTTTCTTT.